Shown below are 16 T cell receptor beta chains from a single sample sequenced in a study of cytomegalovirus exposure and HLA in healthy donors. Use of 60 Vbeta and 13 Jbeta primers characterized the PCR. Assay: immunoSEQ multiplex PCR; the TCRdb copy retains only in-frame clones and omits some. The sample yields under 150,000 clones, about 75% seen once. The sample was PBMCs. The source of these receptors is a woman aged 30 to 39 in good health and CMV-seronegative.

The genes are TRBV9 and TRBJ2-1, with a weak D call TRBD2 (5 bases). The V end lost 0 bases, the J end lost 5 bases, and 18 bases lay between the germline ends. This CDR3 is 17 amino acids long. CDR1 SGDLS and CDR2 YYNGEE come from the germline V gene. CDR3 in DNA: TGTGCCAGCAGCGTAGACCCGGGGATAAGAGTCAACAATGAGCAGTTCTTC. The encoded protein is CASSVDPGIRVNNEQFF.

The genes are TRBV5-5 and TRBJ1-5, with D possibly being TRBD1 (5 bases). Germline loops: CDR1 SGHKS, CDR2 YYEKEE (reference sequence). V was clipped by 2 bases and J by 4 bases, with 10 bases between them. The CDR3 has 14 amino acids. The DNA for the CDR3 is TGTGCCAGCAGCTTCATCGGGGGTAATCAGCCCCAGCATTTT. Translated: CASSFIGGNQPQHF. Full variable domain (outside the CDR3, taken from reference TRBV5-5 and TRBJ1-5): DAGVTQSPTHLIKTRGQQVTLRCSPISGHKSVSWYQQVLGQGPQFIFQYYEKEERGRGNFPDRFSARQFPNYSSELNVNALLLGDSALYLCASSFIGGNQPQHFGDGTRLSIL.

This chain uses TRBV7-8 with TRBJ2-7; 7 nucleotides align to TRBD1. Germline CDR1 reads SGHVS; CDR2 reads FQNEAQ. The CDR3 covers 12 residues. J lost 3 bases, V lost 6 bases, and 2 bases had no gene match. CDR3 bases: TGTGCCAGCAGTCGACAGGGCTACGAGCAGTACTTC. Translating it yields CASSRQGYEQYF.

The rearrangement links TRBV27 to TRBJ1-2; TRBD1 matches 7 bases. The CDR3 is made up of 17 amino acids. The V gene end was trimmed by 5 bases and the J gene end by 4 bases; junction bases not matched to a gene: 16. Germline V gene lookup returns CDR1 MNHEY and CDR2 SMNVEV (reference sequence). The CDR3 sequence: CASSITTGPSAIYGYTF. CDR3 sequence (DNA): TGTGCCAGCAGTATAACGACAGGGCCCTCAGCAATCTATGGCTACACCTTC.

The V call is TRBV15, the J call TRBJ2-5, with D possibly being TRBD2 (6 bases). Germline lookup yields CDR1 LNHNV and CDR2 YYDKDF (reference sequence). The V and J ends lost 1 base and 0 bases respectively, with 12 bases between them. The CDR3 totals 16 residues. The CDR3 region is CATSRGGAGNQETQYF. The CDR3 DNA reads TGTGCCACCAGCAGAGGGGGCGCGGGAAACCAAGAGACCCAGTACTTC.

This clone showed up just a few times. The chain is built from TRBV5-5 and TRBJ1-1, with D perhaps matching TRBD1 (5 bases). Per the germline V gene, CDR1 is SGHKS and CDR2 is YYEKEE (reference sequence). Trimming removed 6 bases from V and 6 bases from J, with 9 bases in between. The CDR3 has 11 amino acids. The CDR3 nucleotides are TGTGCCAGCACCTCGGGGGCTGAAGCTTTCTTT. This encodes CASTSGAEAFF.

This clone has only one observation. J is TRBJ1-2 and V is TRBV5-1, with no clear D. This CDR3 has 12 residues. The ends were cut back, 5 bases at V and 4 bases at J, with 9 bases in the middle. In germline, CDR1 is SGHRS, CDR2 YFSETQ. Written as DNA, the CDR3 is TGCGCCAGCAGTGGAGGTACCTATGGCTACACCTTC. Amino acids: CASSGGTYGYTF. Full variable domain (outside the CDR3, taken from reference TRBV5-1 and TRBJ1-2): KAGVTQTPRYLIKTRGQQVTLSCSPISGHRSVSWYQQTPGQGLQFLFEYFSETQRNKGNFPGRFSGRQFSNSRSEMNVSTLELGDSALYLCASSGGTYGYTFGSGTRLTVV.

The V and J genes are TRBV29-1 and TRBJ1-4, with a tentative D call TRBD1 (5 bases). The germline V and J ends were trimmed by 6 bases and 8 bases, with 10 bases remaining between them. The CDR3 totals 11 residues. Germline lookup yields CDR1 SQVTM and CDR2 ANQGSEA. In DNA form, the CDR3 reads TGCAGCGTGCGGGGGTCGGAAAAACTGTTTTTT. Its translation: CSVRGSEKLFF.

CDR3 loop: CASGPGSTDTQYF. In DNA form, the CDR3 reads TGTGCCAGCGGGCCGGGGAGCACAGATACGCAGTATTTT. V gene TRBV6-5 combines with J gene TRBJ2-3; possible D gene TRBD2, 5 bases. This CDR3 has 13 amino acids. V was pared by 8 bases and J by 0 bases, with 9 bases between. The germline V gene encodes CDR1 MNHEY and CDR2 SVGAGI.

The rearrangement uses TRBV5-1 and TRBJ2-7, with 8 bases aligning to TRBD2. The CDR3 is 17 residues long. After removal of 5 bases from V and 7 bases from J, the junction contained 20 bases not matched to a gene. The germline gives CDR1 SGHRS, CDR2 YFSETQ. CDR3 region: CASRSTGGGGGPGEQYF. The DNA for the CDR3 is TGCGCCAGCAGATCTACCGGTGGTGGCGGGGGGCCGGGGGAGCAGTACTTC.

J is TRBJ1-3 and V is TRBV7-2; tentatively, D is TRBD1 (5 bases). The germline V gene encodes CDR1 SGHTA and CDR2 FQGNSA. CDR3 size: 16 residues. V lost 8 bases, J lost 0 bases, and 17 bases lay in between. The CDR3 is CASGFGGTSSGNTIYF. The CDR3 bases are TGTGCCAGCGGATTCGGGGGGACGAGCTCTGGAAACACCATATATTTT. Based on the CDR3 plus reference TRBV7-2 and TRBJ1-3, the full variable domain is GAGVSQSPSNKVTEKGKDVELRCDPISGHTALYWYRQSLGQGLEFLIYFQGNSAPDKSGLPSDRFSAERTGGSVSTLTIQRTQQEDSAVYLCASGFGGTSSGNTIYFGEGSWLTVV.

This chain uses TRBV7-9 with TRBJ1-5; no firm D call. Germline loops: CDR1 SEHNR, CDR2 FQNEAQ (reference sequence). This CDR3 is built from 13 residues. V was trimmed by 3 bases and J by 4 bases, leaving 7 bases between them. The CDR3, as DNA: TGTGCCAGCAGCTTCGGGGATAATCAGCCCCAGCATTTT. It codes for CASSFGDNQPQHF.

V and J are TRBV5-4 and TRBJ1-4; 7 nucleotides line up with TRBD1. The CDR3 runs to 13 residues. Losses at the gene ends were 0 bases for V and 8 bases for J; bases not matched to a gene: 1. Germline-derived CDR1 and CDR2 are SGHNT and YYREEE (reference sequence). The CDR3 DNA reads TGTGCCAGCAGCTTGGAGGGGGCGGAAAAACTGTTTTTT. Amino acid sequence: CASSLEGAEKLFF.

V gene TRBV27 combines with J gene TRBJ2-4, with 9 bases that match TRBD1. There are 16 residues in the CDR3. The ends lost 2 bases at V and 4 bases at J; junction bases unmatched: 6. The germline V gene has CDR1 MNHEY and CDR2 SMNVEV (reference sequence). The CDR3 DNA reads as TGTGCCAGCAGTTTAGACGGGACAGGGCGGAAAAACATTCAGTACTTC. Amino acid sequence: CASSLDGTGRKNIQYF.

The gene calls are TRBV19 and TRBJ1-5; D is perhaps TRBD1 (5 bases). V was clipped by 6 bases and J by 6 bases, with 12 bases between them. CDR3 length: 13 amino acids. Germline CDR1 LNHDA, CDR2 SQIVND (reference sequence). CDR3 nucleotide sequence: TGTGCCAGTAGATCCCGGGGGAGTCAGCCCCAGCATTTT. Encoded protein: CASRSRGSQPQHF.

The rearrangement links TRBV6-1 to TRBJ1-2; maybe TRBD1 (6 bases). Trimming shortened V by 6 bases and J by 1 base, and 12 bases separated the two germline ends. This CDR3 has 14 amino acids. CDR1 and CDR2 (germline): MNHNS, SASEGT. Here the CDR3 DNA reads TGTGCCAGCAGGGTCACAGGGTTTAACTATGGCTACACCTTC. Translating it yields CASRVTGFNYGYTF.